The source of this T cell receptor (beta chain) is a study of CXCR3-negative and CXCR3-positive naive CD8 T cells. General study findings and limits: CXCR3-positive naive cells carried more hydrophobic TRB CDR3s than CXCR3-negative ones. Similar TRBV-TRBJ usage was seen in naive cells (both CXCR3-negative and CXCR3-positive), but memory cells differed.

The TRB cDNA libraries were prepared by 5' RACE with UMI labels. TCRdb re-called the 5' RACE reads, yielding one record per CDR3 amino acid sequence without DNA. This repertoire includes 84,000 or so distinct CDR3 sequences. This CDR3 contains 13 residues. Germline-derived CDR1 and CDR2 are SQVTM and ANQGSEA. About this clonotype: What it recognizes is unknown.

This rearrangement joins TRBV29-1 to TRBJ2-7; TCRdb designates TRBD1, a call that cannot be tested without DNA. The clonotype comes from a human donor in good health. Some clones in this sample may be carry-over from other donors' samples. Sequencing was performed on naive CXCR3+ CD8+ T cells from blood. As for subset: CD45RO-CCR7+CD27+CD95- naive CD8+ T cells expressing CXCR3 (TNR3+). The CDR3: CSAESGSSYEQYF.